The sequence of this T cell receptor (beta chain) was determined in a study of blood T cell repertoires in COVID-19. Study-level information: The United States, Italy and Spain provided the acute and convalescent COVID-19 samples. The analysed material was cDNA or gDNA that came from T cells, B-cell-depleted T cells, or PBMCs.

The data were produced by immunoSEQ multiplex PCR, yet TCRdb's version contains in-frame clones alone and is incomplete. The sample consists of about 230,000 clones, over 70% of them appearing once. This clonotype was obtained from a middle-aged man with acute or convalescent COVID-19. Source material: peripheral blood.

CDR3 in amino acids: CASSFARNQPQHF. The CDR3 DNA reads TGTGCCAGCAGTTTCGCCAGAAATCAGCCCCAGCATTTT. This chain connects TRBV27 to TRBJ1-5, with unresolved D. Trimming removed 3 bases at V and 4 bases at J, with 7 bases between. In germline, CDR1 is MNHEY, CDR2 SMNVEV (reference sequence). This CDR3 is built from 13 residues.